The 12 T cell receptor beta chains presented below share a single source sample, sequenced in a study of blood T cells in healthy people across ages. A second 7 to 11 cycle PCR used barcoded and J-beta primers. MiXCR, run by TCRdb on the 5' RACE reads, gives a single entry per CDR3 protein. The sample has around 1,800,000 distinct CDR3 sequences, roughly 43% seen once; the top ten hold approximately 22%. Sequenced: blood. The receptors originated from a human donor in good health.

For the CDR3, the DNA is TGTGCCAGCTCACCAAATTTTAGCGGGGGCCCCTACGAGCAGTACTTC. Protein: CASSPNFSGGPYEQYF. V is TRBV18 and J is TRBJ2-4, with TRBD2 matching over 9 bases. The last part of the DNA fits TRBJ2-7 better; the J call may be wrong. This CDR3 is 16 amino acids long. Germline CDR1 reads KGHSH; CDR2 reads LQKENI.

The table lists this clonotype with many counts. The chain joins TRBV20-1 to TRBJ2-5, with 7 bases fitting TRBD2. The germline CDR1 and CDR2 sequences are DFQATT and SNEGSKA (reference sequence). This CDR3 spans 12 amino acids. J was trimmed by 4 bases and V by 3 bases; bases with no gene match: 2. The CDR3 spells CSARGGGETQYF. CDR3 DNA sequence: TGCAGTGCTAGGGGGGGGGGAGAGACCCAGTACTTC.

A few counts support this clonotype. The chain is built from TRBV7-9 and TRBJ2-5; TRBD2 is a possible D gene (6 bases). This CDR3 has 15 amino acids. Germline V gives CDR1 SEHNR, CDR2 FQNEAQ (reference sequence). Deletions cut 7 bases from V and 0 bases from J, with 15 bases between. CDR3 residues: CASTDSGGDQETQYF. In nucleotides, the CDR3 is TGTGCCAGCACCGACTCAGGAGGGGACCAAGAGACCCAGTACTTC.

This clonotype was recorded a few times. This chain connects TRBV25-1 to TRBJ1-2; D unresolved. The CDR3 runs 13 residues. Germline CDR1 MGHDK, CDR2 SYGVNS. V was cut by 2 bases and J by 4 bases, with 8 bases left in between. The CDR3: CASSESLSYGYTF. The CDR3 nucleotides are TGTGCCAGCAGTGAAAGTTTGAGCTATGGCTACACCTTC.

With regard to this clonotype: One end of the junction is discordant with germline, which a read error may explain. This chain links TRBV5-1 with TRBJ2-3; D is unresolved. Germline V gene sequence: CDR1 SGHRS, CDR2 YFSETQ. CDR3 length equals 13 residues. The CDR3 protein is CAGSLESTDTQYF. In DNA, the CDR3 is TGCGCCGGCAGCTTGGAGAGCACAGATACGCAGTATTTT.

The gene calls are TRBV6-2 or TRBV6-3 and TRBJ1-2; D perhaps matches TRBD1 (6 bases). CDR1 is MNHEY, CDR2 SVGEGT, per germline. Trimming left V 8 bases short and J 0 bases short, with 13 bases between. The CDR3 has 14 amino acids. CDR3 DNA sequence: TGTGCCAGCGACCCTGAGGGGGCTAACTATGGCTACACCTTC. This encodes CASDPEGANYGYTF.

There are a few counts of this clonotype. V is TRBV28 and J is TRBJ1-2; 8 nucleotides agree with TRBD1. CDR1 MDHEN and CDR2 SYDVKM come from the germline V gene. V shed 8 bases and J 6 bases; nucleotides not matched to a gene: 11. This CDR3 region has 14 residues. The CDR3 protein is CASGNGQGIDGYTF. In DNA form, the CDR3 reads TGTGCCAGCGGCAATGGACAGGGTATAGATGGCTACACCTTC.

The chain recombines TRBV7-9 with TRBJ1-5, with a tentative D call TRBD1 (5 bases). This CDR3 comprises 16 residues. Trimming pared 5 bases from V and 0 bases from J, leaving 14 bases between. Germline V gene lookup returns CDR1 SEHNR and CDR2 FQNEAQ (reference sequence). The CDR3 region is CASSRGGVDSNQPQHF. In nucleotides, the CDR3 is TGTGCCAGCAGCCGGGGCGGGGTTGATAGCAATCAGCCCCAGCATTTT.

As regards this clonotype: A junction boundary mismatches the germline segment, possibly from a read error. The V gene is TRBV27, the J gene TRBJ1-5, with D unresolved. Germline CDR1 reads MNHEY; CDR2 reads SMNVEV (reference sequence). The CDR3 sequence is 17 residues long. The CDR3 DNA reads TGTGTCAGCAGTTTATCGAAGGGCGGGTTCGGCAGTCAGCCCCAGCATTTT. Its protein product is CVSSLSKGGFGSQPQHF.

This clonotype was counted between two and nine times. The chain recombines TRBV7-6 with TRBJ2-7, with D perhaps being TRBD1 or TRBD2 (6 bases each). CDR1 is SGHVS and CDR2 is FNYEAQ in the germline V gene. V was trimmed by 2 bases and J by 2 bases, leaving 16 bases between them. The CDR3 is made up of 16 amino acids. The CDR3 DNA is TGTGCCAGCAGCTTACTTCCCCAGGGGAGGCCCTACGAGCAGTACTTC. This translates into CASSLLPQGRPYEQYF.

The chain couples TRBV4-2 to TRBJ1-1; D is unresolved. Germline loops: CDR1 LGHNA, CDR2 YNFKEQ. The CDR3 contains 15 residues. V gave up 0 bases and J gave up 0 bases, with 8 bases separating them. CDR3 region: CASSQEKRMNTEAFF. As DNA, the CDR3 is TGTGCCAGCAGCCAAGAAAAGAGAATGAACACTGAAGCTTTCTTT.

The V and J genes are TRBV4-3 and TRBJ1-2, with D unresolved. The CDR3 is 16 residues long. Germline CDR1 reads LGHNA; CDR2 reads YSLEER. Trimming left V 0 bases short and J 2 bases short, with 13 bases between. For the CDR3, the DNA is TGCGCCAGCAGCCAAGAGGCCGGGCCCATCAACTATGGCTACACCTTC. Amino acid sequence: CASSQEAGPINYGYTF.